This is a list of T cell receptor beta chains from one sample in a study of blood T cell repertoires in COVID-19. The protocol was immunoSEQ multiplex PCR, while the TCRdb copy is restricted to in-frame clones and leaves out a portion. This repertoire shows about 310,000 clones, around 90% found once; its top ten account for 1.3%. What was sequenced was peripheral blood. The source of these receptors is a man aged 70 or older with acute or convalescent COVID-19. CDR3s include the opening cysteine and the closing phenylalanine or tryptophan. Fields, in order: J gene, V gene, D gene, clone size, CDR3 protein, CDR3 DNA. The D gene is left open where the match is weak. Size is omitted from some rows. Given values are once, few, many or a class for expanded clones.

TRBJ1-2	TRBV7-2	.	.	CASSLGARVYGYTF	TGTGCCAGCAGCTTAGGGGCCAGGGTATATGGCTACACCTTC
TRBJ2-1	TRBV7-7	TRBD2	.	CASSLGVSGGYNEQFF	TGTGCCAGCAGCTTAGGAGTTAGCGGGGGCTACAATGAGCAGTTCTTC
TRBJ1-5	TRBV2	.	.	CASSGLYNQPQHF	TGTGCCAGCAGTGGACTGTACAATCAGCCCCAGCATTTT
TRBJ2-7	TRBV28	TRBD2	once	CASTVTSGRAEVWEQYF	TGTGCCAGCACCGTCACTAGCGGGAGGGCCGAGGTCTGGGAGCAGTACTTC
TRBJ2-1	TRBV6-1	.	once	CASSESTYNEQFF	TGTGCCAGCAGTGAATCCACTTACAATGAGCAGTTCTTC
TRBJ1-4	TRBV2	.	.	CASSGGDWGKLFF	TGTGCCAGCAGTGGGGGGGATTGGGGAAAACTGTTTTTT
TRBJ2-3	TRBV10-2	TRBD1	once	CASRTGEGTDTQYF	TGCGCCAGCAGGACAGGGGAAGGCACAGATACGCAGTATTTT
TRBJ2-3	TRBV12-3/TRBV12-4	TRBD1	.	CASRLQGSDTQYF	TGTGCCAGCAGACTACAGGGGTCAGATACGCAGTATTTT
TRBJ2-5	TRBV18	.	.	CASSPGLSQETQYF	TGTGCCAGCTCACCAGGACTTTCCCAAGAGACCCAGTACTTC
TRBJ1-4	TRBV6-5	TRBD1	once	CASSYSRTGGNEKLFF	TGTGCCAGCAGTTACTCCAGGACAGGGGGCAATGAAAAACTGTTTTTT
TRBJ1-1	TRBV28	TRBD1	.	CASSRQGVTEAFF	TGTGCCAGCAGTAGACAGGGTGTCACTGAAGCTTTCTTT
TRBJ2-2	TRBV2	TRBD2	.	CASSEIRASGRAGELFF	TGTGCCAGCAGTGAAATACGAGCTAGCGGGAGGGCCGGGGAGCTGTTTTTT
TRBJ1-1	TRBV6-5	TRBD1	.	CASVDRDRNTEAFF	TGTGCCAGTGTAGACCGGGACAGAAACACTGAAGCTTTCTTT
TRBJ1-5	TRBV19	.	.	CASSRGRNQPQHF	TGTGCCAGTAGTAGGGGCCGCAATCAGCCCCAGCATTTT
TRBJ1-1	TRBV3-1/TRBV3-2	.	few	CASSQLQGNTEAFF	TGTGCCAGCAGCCAACTACAGGGAAACACTGAAGCTTTCTTT
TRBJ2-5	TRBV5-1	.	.	CASSLVGTQETQYF	TGCGCCAGCAGCTTGGTCGGGACACAAGAGACCCAGTACTTC
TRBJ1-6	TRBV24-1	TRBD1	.	CATSALSRGRRFSSYNSPLHF	TGTGCCACCAGTGCACTCTCCAGGGGGCGTCGATTCAGCTCCTATAATTCACCCCTCCACTTT
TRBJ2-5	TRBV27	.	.	CASRRPLRQGGTQYF	TGTGCCAGCAGGAGGCCCCTTCGACAGGGAGGGACCCAGTACTTC
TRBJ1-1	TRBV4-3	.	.	CASSQGGGNTEAFF	TGCGCCAGCAGCCAAGGGGGAGGGAACACTGAAGCTTTCTTT
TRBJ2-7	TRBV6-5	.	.	CASSYTVSYEQYF	TGTGCCAGCAGTTACACGGTTTCCTACGAGCAGTACTTC
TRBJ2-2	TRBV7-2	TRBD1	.	CASSPGTGLGELFF	TGTGCCAGCAGCCCCGGGACAGGGTTAGGGGAGCTGTTTTTT
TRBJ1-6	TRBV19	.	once	CASSWGGRRNSPLHF	TGTGCCAGTAGTTGGGGGGGTAGGAGGAATTCACCCCTCCACTTT
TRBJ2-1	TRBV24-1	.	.	CATSDLTGEQFF	TGTGCCACCAGTGATTTGACTGGTGAGCAGTTCTTC
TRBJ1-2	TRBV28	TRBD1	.	CASGSGTAYGYTF	TGTGCCAGCGGATCCGGGACAGCCTATGGCTACACCTTC
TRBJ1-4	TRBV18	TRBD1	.	CASSPTGYDEKLFF	TGTGCCAGCTCACCGACAGGGTATGATGAAAAACTGTTTTTT
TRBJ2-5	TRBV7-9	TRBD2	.	CASSLRREGETQYF	TGTGCCAGCAGCTTAAGGCGGGAGGGTGAGACCCAGTACTTC
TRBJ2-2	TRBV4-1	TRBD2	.	CASSPVASGGGTGELFF	TGCGCCAGCAGCCCCGTCGCTAGCGGGGGGGGCACCGGGGAGCTGTTTTTT
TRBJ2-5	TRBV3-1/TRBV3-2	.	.	CASSQALIRETQYF	TGTGCCAGCAGCCAAGCACTAATCCGAGAGACCCAGTACTTC
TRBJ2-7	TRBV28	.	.	CASGTYEQYF	TGTGCCAGCGGGACTTACGAGCAGTACTTC
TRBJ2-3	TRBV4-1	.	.	CASSGGFAWDTQYF	TGCGCCAGCAGCGGGGGGTTCGCCTGGGATACGCAGTATTTT